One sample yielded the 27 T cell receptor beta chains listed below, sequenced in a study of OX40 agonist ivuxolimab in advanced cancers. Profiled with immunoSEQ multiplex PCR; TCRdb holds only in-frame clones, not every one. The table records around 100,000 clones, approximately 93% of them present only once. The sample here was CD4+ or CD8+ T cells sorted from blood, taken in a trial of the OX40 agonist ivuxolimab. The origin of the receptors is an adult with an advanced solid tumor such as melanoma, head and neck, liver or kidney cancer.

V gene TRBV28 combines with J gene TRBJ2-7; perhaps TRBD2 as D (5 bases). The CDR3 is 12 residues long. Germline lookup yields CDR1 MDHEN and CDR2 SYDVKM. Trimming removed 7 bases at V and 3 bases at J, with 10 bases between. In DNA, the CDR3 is TGTGCCAGCAACAGCCGGGACTACGAGCAGTACGTC. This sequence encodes CASNSRDYEQYV.

The DNA of the CDR3 is TGTGCCAGCAGGAACGCCAACCAAGAGACCCAGTACTTC. Translation gives CASRNANQETQYF. The rearrangement uses TRBV28 and TRBJ2-5; no clear D gene. Looked up from germline, CDR1 is MDHEN and CDR2 is SYDVKM. Trimming pared 6 bases from V and 0 bases from J, leaving 8 bases between. CDR3 length equals 13 residues.

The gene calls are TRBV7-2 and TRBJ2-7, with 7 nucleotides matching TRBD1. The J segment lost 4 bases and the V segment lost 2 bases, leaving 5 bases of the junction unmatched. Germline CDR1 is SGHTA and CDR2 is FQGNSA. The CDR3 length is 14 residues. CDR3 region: CASSLRQGPYEQYV. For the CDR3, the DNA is TGTGCCAGCAGCTTACGACAGGGCCCATACGAGCAGTACGTC.

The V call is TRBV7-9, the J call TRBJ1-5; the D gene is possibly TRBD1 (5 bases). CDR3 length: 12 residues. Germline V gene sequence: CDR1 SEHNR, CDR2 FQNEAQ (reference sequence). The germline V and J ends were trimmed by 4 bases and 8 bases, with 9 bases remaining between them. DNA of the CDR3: TGTGCCAGCAGCTCACGGGGGGAGCCCCAGCATTTT. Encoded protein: CASSSRGEPQHF.

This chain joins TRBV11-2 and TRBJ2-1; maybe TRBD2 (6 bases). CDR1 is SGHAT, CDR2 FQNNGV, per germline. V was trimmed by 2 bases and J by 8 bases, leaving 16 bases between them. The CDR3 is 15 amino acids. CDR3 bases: TGTGCCAGCAGCTTAATGGCAGGGAGGCTCGATGAGCAGTTCTTC. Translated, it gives CASSLMAGRLDEQFF.

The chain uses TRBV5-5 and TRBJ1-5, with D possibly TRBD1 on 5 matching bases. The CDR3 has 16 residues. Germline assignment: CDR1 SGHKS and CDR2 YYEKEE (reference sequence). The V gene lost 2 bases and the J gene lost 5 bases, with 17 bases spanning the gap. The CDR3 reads CASSFAAGGGDQPQHF. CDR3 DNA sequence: TGTGCCAGCAGCTTTGCCGCTGGTGGGGGTGATCAGCCCCAGCATTTT.

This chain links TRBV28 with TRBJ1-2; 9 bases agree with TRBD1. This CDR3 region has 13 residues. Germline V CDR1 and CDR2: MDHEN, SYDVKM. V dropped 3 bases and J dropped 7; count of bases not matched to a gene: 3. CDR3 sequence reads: CASSLGQGGGYTF. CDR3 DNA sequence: TGTGCCAGCAGTTTGGGACAGGGCGGTGGCTACACCTTC.

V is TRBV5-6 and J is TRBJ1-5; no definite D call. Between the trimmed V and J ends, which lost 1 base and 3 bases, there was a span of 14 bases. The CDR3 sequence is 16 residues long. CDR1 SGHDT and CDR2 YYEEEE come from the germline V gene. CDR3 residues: CASSLYLTEYNQPQHF. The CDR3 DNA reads TGTGCCAGCAGCTTGTATCTCACAGAATACAATCAGCCCCAGCATTTT.

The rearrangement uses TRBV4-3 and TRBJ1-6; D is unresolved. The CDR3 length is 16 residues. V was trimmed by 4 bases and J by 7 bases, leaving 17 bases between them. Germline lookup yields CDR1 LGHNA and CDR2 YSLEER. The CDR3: CASSLGSSRLNSPLHF. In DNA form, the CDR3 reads TGCGCCAGCAGCCTTGGGTCCAGCAGGTTAAATTCACCCCTCCACTTT.

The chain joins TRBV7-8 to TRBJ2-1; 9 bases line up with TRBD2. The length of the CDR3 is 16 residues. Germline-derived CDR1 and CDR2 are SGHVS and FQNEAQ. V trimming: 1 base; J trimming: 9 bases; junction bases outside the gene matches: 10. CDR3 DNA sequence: TGTGCCAGCAGCTTAGAGCTAGCGGGATTTGATGTTGAGCAGTTCTTC. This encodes CASSLELAGFDVEQFF.

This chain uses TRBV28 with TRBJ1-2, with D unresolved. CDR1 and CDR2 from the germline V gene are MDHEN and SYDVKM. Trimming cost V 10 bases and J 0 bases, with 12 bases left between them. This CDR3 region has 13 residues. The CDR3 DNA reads TGTGCCAACGGCGGAGGAGCTAACTATGGCTACACCTTC. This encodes CANGGGANYGYTF.

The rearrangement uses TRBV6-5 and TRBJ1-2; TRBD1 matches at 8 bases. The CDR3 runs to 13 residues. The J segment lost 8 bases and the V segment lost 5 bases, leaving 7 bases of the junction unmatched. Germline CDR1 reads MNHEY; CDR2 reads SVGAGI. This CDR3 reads CASSGQGVGGYTF. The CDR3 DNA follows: TGTGCCAGCAGTGGACAGGGAGTAGGCGGCTACACCTTC.

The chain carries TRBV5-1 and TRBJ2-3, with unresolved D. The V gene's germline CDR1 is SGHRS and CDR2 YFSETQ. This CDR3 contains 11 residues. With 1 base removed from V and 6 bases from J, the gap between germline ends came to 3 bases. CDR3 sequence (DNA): TGCGCCAGCAGCTTGTTGGATACGCAGTATTTT. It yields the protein CASSLLDTQYF.

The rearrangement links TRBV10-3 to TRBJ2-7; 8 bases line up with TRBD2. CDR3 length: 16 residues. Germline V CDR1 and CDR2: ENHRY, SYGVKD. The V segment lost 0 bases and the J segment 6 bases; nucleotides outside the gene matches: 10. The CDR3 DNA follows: TGTGCCATCAGTGAGTCGGCTAGCGGGCGTCTTGGCGAGCAGTACGTC. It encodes CAISESASGRLGEQYV.

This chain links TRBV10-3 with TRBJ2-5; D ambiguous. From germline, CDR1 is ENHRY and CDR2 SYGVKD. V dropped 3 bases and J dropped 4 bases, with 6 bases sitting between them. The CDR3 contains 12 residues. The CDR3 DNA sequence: TGTGCCATCAGTGAAGCAAGAGAGACCCAGTACTTC. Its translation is CAISEARETQYF.

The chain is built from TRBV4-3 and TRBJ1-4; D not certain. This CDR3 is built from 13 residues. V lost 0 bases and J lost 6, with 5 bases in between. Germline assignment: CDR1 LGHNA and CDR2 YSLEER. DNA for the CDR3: TGCGCCAGCAGCCAAGACGGGGATGAAAAACTGTTTTTT. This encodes CASSQDGDEKLFF.

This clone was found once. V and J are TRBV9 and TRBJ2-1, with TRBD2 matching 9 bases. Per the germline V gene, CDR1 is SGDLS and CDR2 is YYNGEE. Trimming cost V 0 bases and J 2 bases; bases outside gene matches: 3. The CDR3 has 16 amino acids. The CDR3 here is CASSVAGTSTYNEQFF. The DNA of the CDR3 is TGTGCCAGCAGCGTAGCTGGGACTAGCACCTACAATGAGCAGTTCTTC.

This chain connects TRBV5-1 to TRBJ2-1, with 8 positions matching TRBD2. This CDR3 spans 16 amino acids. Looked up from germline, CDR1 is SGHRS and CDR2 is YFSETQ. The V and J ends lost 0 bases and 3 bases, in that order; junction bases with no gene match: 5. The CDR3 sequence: CASSLDIAGFYNEQFF. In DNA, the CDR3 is TGCGCCAGCAGCTTGGACATAGCGGGGTTCTACAATGAGCAGTTCTTC.

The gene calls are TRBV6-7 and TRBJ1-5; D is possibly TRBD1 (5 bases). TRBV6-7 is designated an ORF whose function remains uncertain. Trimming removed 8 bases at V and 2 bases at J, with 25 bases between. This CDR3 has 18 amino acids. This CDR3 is CASRFGPGTGPGNQPQHF. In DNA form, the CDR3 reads TGTGCCAGCCGGTTCGGTCCAGGGACTGGTCCGGGCAATCAGCCCCAGCATTTT.

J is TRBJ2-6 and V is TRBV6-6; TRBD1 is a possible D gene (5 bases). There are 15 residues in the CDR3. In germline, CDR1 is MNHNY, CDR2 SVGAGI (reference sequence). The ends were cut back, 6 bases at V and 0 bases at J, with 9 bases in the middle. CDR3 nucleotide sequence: TGTGCCAGCAGGGGGCGGCCCTCTGGGGCCAACGTCCTGACTTTC. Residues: CASRGRPSGANVLTF.

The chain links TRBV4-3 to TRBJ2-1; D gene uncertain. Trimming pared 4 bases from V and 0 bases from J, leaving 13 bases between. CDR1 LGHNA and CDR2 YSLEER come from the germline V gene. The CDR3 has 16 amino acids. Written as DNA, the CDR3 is TGCGCCAGCAGCCGCCAGATAGCCAGCTCCTACAATGAGCAGTTCTTC. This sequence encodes CASSRQIASSYNEQFF.

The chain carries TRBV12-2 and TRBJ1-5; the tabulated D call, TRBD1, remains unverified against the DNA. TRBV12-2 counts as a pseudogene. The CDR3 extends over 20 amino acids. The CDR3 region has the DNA TGTGCAAGTCGCGACTCACGCCAAAGTCCTCGACAGGACGGCAATCAGCCCCAGCATTTT. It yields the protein CASRDSRQSPRQDGNQPQHF.

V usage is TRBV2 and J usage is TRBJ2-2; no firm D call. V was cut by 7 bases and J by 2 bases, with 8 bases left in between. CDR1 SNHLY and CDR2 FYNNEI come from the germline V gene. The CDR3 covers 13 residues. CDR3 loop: CASNGPNTGELFF. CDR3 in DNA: TGTGCCAGCAACGGACCCAACACCGGGGAGCTGTTTTTT.

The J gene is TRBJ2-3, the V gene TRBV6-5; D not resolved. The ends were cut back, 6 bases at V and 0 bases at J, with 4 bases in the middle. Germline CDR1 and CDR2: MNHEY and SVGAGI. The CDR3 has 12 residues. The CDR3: CASRLSTDTQYF. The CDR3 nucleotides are TGTGCCAGCAGACTGAGCACAGATACGCAGTATTTT.

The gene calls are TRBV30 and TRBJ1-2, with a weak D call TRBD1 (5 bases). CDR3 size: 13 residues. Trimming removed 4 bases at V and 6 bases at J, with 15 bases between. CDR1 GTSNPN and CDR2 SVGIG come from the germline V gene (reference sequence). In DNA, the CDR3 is TGTGCCTGGAAGTGGCAGGGAGTTAATGGCTACACCTTC. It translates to CAWKWQGVNGYTF.

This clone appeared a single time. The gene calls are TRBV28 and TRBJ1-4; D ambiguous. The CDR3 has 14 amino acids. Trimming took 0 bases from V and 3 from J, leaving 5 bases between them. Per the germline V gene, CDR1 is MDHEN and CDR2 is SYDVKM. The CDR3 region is CASSLWGANEKLFF. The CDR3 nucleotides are TGTGCCAGCAGTTTATGGGGTGCTAATGAAAAACTGTTTTTT. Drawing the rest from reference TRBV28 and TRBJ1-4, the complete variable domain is DVKVTQSSRYLVKRTGEKVFLECVQDMDHENMFWYRQDPGLGLRLIYFSYDVKMKEKGDIPEGYSVSREKKERFSLILESASTNQTSMYLCASSLWGANEKLFFGSGTQLSVL.

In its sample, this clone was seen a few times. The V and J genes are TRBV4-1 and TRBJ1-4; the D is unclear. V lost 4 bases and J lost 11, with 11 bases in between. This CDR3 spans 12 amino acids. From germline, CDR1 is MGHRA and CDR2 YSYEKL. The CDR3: CASSPVAGKLFF. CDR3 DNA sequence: TGCGCCAGCAGCCCGGTCGCGGGGAAACTGTTTTTT.